Listed here are 22 T cell receptor beta chains from one sample, sequenced in a study of blood T cell repertoires in COVID-19. Data came from immunoSEQ multiplex PCR; TCRdb stores just in-frame clones and leaves some out. This table holds some 45,000 clones, over 80% found once. The material sequenced was peripheral blood. These receptors originate from a man aged 55 to 70 with active COVID-19.

The chain carries TRBV7-8 and TRBJ2-7; 8 nucleotides agree with TRBD1. The length of the CDR3 is 14 residues. Germline V gene data show CDR1 as SGHVS and CDR2 as FQNEAQ. The V segment lost 3 bases and the J segment 2 bases; nucleotides outside the gene matches: 3. The CDR3 coding sequence is TGTGCCAGCAGCTTGACAGGGGCTACCTACGAGCAGTACTTC. Its translation: CASSLTGATYEQYF.

This chain links TRBV6-2 or TRBV6-3 with TRBJ2-7; 9 bases are shared with TRBD1. Germline CDR1 reads MNHEY; CDR2 reads SVGEGT. V was pared by 0 bases and J by 2 bases, with 8 bases of the junction left unmatched. This CDR3 comprises 17 residues. In DNA form, the CDR3 reads TGTGCCAGCAGTTACTCAAATCCGGGACAGGGAGCCTACGAGCAGTACTTC. The encoded protein is CASSYSNPGQGAYEQYF.

On this clone: A read error may account for a junction end that differs from germline. V and J are TRBV7-9 and TRBJ2-1, with 9 nucleotides matching TRBD2. This CDR3 has 16 amino acids. The V gene's germline CDR1 is SEHNR and CDR2 FQNEAQ (reference sequence). DNA for the CDR3: TGTGCCAGCAGCATAGCGAATAGCGGGGGATACAATGAGCAGTTCTTC. Its translation is CASSIANSGGYNEQFF. Based on the CDR3 plus reference TRBV7-9 and TRBJ2-1, the full variable domain is DTGVSQNPRHKITKRGQNVTFRCDPISEHNRLYWYRQTLGQGPEFLTYFQNEAQLEKSRLLSDRFSAERPKGSFSTLEIQRTEQGDSAMYLCASSIANSGGYNEQFFGPGTRLTVL.

V is TRBV6-1 and J is TRBJ1-2; 7 bases match TRBD1. Germline lookup yields CDR1 MNHNS and CDR2 SASEGT. J was trimmed by 5 bases and V by 3 bases; bases with no gene match: 3. This CDR3 region has 13 residues. The CDR3, as DNA: TGTGCCAGCAGTGAGGGACAGATATATGGCTACACCTTC. It codes for CASSEGQIYGYTF.

This clone was detected a few times. J is TRBJ1-1 and V is TRBV6-6; no clear D gene. CDR1 MNHNY and CDR2 SVGAGI come from the germline V gene (reference sequence). Trimming took off 6 bases at V and 1 base at J, with 6 bases between the two ends. This CDR3 has 12 amino acids. In nucleotides, the CDR3 is TGTGCCAGCAGCCCACAGAACACTGAAGCTTTCTTT. This codes for CASSPQNTEAFF.

V and J are TRBV9 and TRBJ1-2; a possible D gene is TRBD1 (5 bases). Germline-derived CDR1 and CDR2 are SGDLS and YYNGEE. The CDR3 is 12 residues long. The ends were cut back, 3 bases at V and 7 bases at J, with 10 bases in the middle. CDR3 residues: CASSAGGGGYTF. The CDR3 nucleotides are TGTGCCAGCAGCGCCGGGGGGGGTGGCTACACCTTC.

The chain is built from TRBV28 and TRBJ1-2; D is possibly TRBD1 (6 bases). The ends were cut back, 2 bases at V and 8 bases at J, with 18 bases in the middle. The CDR3 is made up of 15 amino acids. Per the germline V gene, CDR1 is MDHEN and CDR2 is SYDVKM. Written as DNA, the CDR3 is TGTGCCAGCAGTTTAGAGCAGGGGCGGGTGTGGGGCTACACCTTC. Protein product: CASSLEQGRVWGYTF.

The chain carries TRBV7-3 and TRBJ2-3, with D possibly TRBD2 on 6 matching bases. This CDR3 is 14 amino acids long. Germline CDR1 is SGHTA and CDR2 is FQGTGA. V gave up 7 bases and J gave up 4 bases, with 15 bases separating them. The CDR3 sequence: CASNKGLQADTQYF. Written as DNA, the CDR3 is TGTGCCAGCAACAAGGGACTTCAGGCAGATACGCAGTATTTT.

The rearrangement joins TRBV6-1 to TRBJ1-5; D is perhaps TRBD1 (6 bases). Trimming shortened V by 1 base and J by 2 bases, and 12 bases separated the two germline ends. Looked up from germline, CDR1 is MNHNS and CDR2 is SASEGT. This CDR3 comprises 16 residues. CDR3 sequence: CASSEGARGGNQPQHF. The CDR3 nucleotides read TGTGCCAGCAGTGAAGGGGCCAGGGGCGGCAATCAGCCCCAGCATTTT.

This sequence joins TRBV6-5 and TRBJ2-7; TRBD1 might be the D (6 bases). The V gene's germline CDR1 is MNHEY and CDR2 SVGAGI. This CDR3 is built from 13 residues. Deletions cut 7 bases from V and 2 bases from J, with 12 bases between. The DNA of the CDR3 is TGTGCCAGCAATCCCTACAGGGCCTACGAGCAGTACTTC. Protein sequence: CASNPYRAYEQYF.

This clone was recorded only once. The V gene is TRBV12-3 or TRBV12-4, the J gene TRBJ2-3; 7 nucleotides match TRBD1. The CDR3 extends over 13 amino acids. V trimming: 2 bases; J trimming: 4 bases; junction bases outside the gene matches: 0. As DNA, the CDR3 is TGTGCCAGCAGTTTAAGGGGGCCAGATACGCAGTATTTT. Its protein product is CASSLRGPDTQYF.

This clone occurred once. CDR3 coding DNA: TGTGCCAGCACTTCCTCAGGGACCGGGGAGCTGTTTTTT. It is translated as CASTSSGTGELFF. The chain links TRBV7-2 to TRBJ2-2; D is perhaps TRBD1 (5 bases). The CDR3 runs to 13 residues. CDR1 and CDR2 from the germline V gene are SGHTA and FQGNSA. Trimming took off 7 bases at V and 5 bases at J, with 11 bases between the two ends.

A remark on this clone: Within the sample, other DNA sequences also encode this same CDR3. The chain has TRBV4-1 and TRBJ1-5, with 12 bases that match TRBD1. The CDR3 contains 16 residues. V shed 2 bases and J 7 bases; nucleotides not matched to a gene: 6. Germline CDR1 and CDR2: MGHRA and YSYEKL. CDR3 nucleotides: TGCGCCAGCAGCCAACCGGGACAGGGGGCTCGACAGCCCCAGCATTTT. Amino acids: CASSQPGQGARQPQHF.

This clone appeared a few times. This rearrangement joins TRBV5-5 to TRBJ2-7, with D tentatively TRBD1 (5 bases). V was trimmed by 0 bases and J by 2 bases, leaving 12 bases between them. The germline V gene has CDR1 SGHKS and CDR2 YYEKEE (reference sequence). The CDR3 consists of 15 residues. The CDR3 here is CASSLGGRVAYEQYF. DNA for the CDR3: TGTGCCAGCAGCTTGGGGGGCAGGGTCGCCTACGAGCAGTACTTC. The variable domain in full, completed from reference TRBV5-5 and TRBJ2-7, reads DAGVTQSPTHLIKTRGQQVTLRCSPISGHKSVSWYQQVLGQGPQFIFQYYEKEERGRGNFPDRFSARQFPNYSSELNVNALLLGDSALYLCASSLGGRVAYEQYFGPGTRLTVT.

The table lists this clone with a count of one. V usage is TRBV2 and J usage is TRBJ2-5; a possible D gene is TRBD1 (6 bases). Germline lookup yields CDR1 SNHLY and CDR2 FYNNEI. V dropped 8 bases and J dropped 5 bases, with 15 bases sitting between them. The CDR3 loop spans 13 amino acids. In DNA form, the CDR3 reads TGTGCCAGCGGCTACAGGGTAAAGGAGACCCAGTACTTC. Encoded protein: CASGYRVKETQYF.

This clone was observed a single time. The J gene is TRBJ1-2, the V gene TRBV2; D unresolved. V dropped 5 bases and J dropped 4 bases, with 8 bases sitting between them. The CDR3 runs 12 residues. CDR1 is SNHLY, CDR2 FYNNEI, per germline. In nucleotides, the CDR3 is TGTGCCAGCAGTAGGCCAGGCTATGGCTACACCTTC. This sequence encodes CASSRPGYGYTF.

V usage is TRBV9 and J usage is TRBJ1-4; 9 nucleotides line up with TRBD1. The CDR3 runs to 16 residues. Germline lookup yields CDR1 SGDLS and CDR2 YYNGEE. V gave up 4 bases and J gave up 6 bases; unmatched junction bases: 10. The CDR3 bases are TGTGCCAGCAGCTCACAGGGGGCCCAGGGGTATGAAAAACTGTTTTTT. It translates to CASSSQGAQGYEKLFF. Full variable domain (remainder filled in from reference TRBV9 and TRBJ1-4): DSGVTQTPKHLITATGQRVTLRCSPRSGDLSVYWYQQSLDQGLQFLIQYYNGEERAKGNILERFSAQQFPDLHSELNLSSLELGDSALYFCASSSQGAQGYEKLFFGSGTQLSVL.

This clone was counted once. V is TRBV7-2 and J is TRBJ1-5; D is ambiguous. The CDR3 length is 15 residues. Germline lookup yields CDR1 SGHTA and CDR2 FQGNSA. The V and J ends lost 2 bases and 0 bases respectively, with 8 bases between them. The CDR3 region is CASSLYQDSNQPQHF. The CDR3 DNA reads TGTGCCAGCAGCTTATATCAGGATAGCAATCAGCCCCAGCATTTT. The full variable domain, rest sourced from reference TRBV7-2 and TRBJ1-5, is GAGVSQSPSNKVTEKGKDVELRCDPISGHTALYWYRQSLGQGLEFLIYFQGNSAPDKSGLPSDRFSAERTGGSVSTLTIQRTQQEDSAVYLCASSLYQDSNQPQHFGDGTRLSIL.

The gene calls are TRBV18 and TRBJ2-7; 9 nucleotides align to TRBD2. Germline V lookup: CDR1 KGHSH, CDR2 LQKENI. The CDR3 is 15 amino acids. Unmatched junction bases numbered 8, after V lost 3 bases and J lost 5 bases. The chain's CDR3 is CASSPNNSGRHEQYF. CDR3 coding DNA: TGTGCCAGCTCACCGAATAATAGCGGGAGACACGAGCAGTACTTC.

J is TRBJ2-5 and V is TRBV24-1; 11 positions agree with TRBD2. Trimming removed 0 bases from V and 2 bases from J; junction bases left unmatched: 1. Germline V gives CDR1 KGHDR, CDR2 SFDVKD. This CDR3 contains 16 residues. The CDR3 nucleotides are TGTGCCACCAGTGATTTGGTAGCGGGGGGGCAAGAGACCCAGTACTTC. Its translation is CATSDLVAGGQETQYF.

This chain uses TRBV11-3 with TRBJ2-1; 8 bases map to TRBD2. CDR1 SGHNT and CDR2 YENEEA come from the germline V gene. V shed 5 bases, J shed 4 bases, and the junction held 7 bases outside the gene matches. The CDR3 spans 15 residues. CDR3 in DNA: TGTGCCAGCAGCCTCGGGAGGGGGGGGTACAATGAGCAGTTCTTC. As protein: CASSLGRGGYNEQFF. The full variable domain, rest sourced from reference TRBV11-3 and TRBJ2-1, is EAGVVQSPRYKIIEKKQPVAFWCNPISGHNTLYWYLQNLGQGPELLIRYENEEAVDDSQLPKDRFSAERLKGVDSTLKIQPAELGDSAVYLCASSLGRGGYNEQFFGPGTRLTVL.

This clone was seen just once. The CDR3 is CASSPAREVVGEQYF. DNA of the CDR3: TGTGCCAGCAGTCCCGCGCGTGAGGTGGTTGGCGAGCAGTACTTC. The chain employs TRBV6-6 and TRBJ2-7; no definite D call. The germline V gene has CDR1 MNHNY and CDR2 SVGAGI (reference sequence). The CDR3 runs to 15 residues. The ends were cut back, 5 bases at V and 6 bases at J, with 20 bases in the middle.